Listed here are 21 T cell receptor beta chains from one sample, sequenced in a study of CD8+ T cells in alopecia areata. Specified treatment: oral pan-JAK inhibitor, 5-10 mg twice daily. Extracted from the samples, RNA was reverse transcribed into cDNA to serve as the sequencing template. Assay used: immunoSEQ multiplex PCR; TCRdb lists only in-frame clones, some missing. The sample contains about 270,000 clones, 60% of which appear only once. Specimen: CD4+ T cells sorted from blood, collected around week 54, from a patient treated with tofacitinib. These receptors all come from a human donor with alopecia areata.

This rearrangement joins TRBV27 to TRBJ1-2; 7 nucleotides agree with TRBD1. The CDR3 covers 15 residues. CDR1 and CDR2 (germline): MNHEY, SMNVEV (reference sequence). V lost 6 bases to trimming and J lost 4 bases; unmatched junction nucleotides: 11. The CDR3 coding sequence is TGTGCCAGCAGCCTCCGGGAGGGGGCCGTCTATGGCTACACCTTC. Encoded protein: CASSLREGAVYGYTF.

This chain links TRBV5-1 with TRBJ1-5; possible D gene TRBD1, 5 bases. This CDR3 has 13 residues. CDR1 and CDR2 (germline): SGHRS, YFSETQ. V lost 0 bases to trimming and J lost 10 bases, with 11 bases between them. Here the CDR3 reads CASSLVGPFPQHF. CDR3 sequence (DNA): TGCGCCAGCAGCTTGGTGGGGCCATTTCCCCAGCATTTT. Filled out from reference TRBV5-1 and TRBJ1-5, the complete variable domain reads KAGVTQTPRYLIKTRGQQVTLSCSPISGHRSVSWYQQTPGQGLQFLFEYFSETQRNKGNFPGRFSGRQFSNSRSEMNVSTLELGDSALYLCASSLVGPFPQHFGDGTRLSIL.

V gene TRBV7-9 combines with J gene TRBJ1-1; D might be TRBD1 (5 bases). V was shortened by 1 base and J by 0 bases, with 12 bases between the two germline ends. This CDR3 region has 16 residues. Looked up from germline, CDR1 is SEHNR and CDR2 is FQNEAQ (reference sequence). The CDR3 region has the DNA TGTGCCAGCAGCTTAGGAAGGGCAGGGCTGAACACTGAAGCTTTCTTT. Amino acid sequence: CASSLGRAGLNTEAFF. The full variable domain, rest sourced from reference TRBV7-9 and TRBJ1-1, is DTGVSQNPRHKITKRGQNVTFRCDPISEHNRLYWYRQTLGQGPEFLTYFQNEAQLEKSRLLSDRFSAERPKGSFSTLEIQRTEQGDSAMYLCASSLGRAGLNTEAFFGQGTRLTVV.

The J gene is TRBJ2-3, the V gene TRBV2; no reliable D call. The V and J ends lost 6 bases and 2 bases respectively, with 15 bases between them. Germline V CDR1 and CDR2: SNHLY, FYNNEI. The CDR3 extends over 15 amino acids. The CDR3 loop is CASSPGTYPTDTQYF. In DNA form, the CDR3 reads TGTGCCAGCAGCCCTGGCACTTACCCCACAGATACGCAGTATTTT.

This chain joins TRBV6-1 and TRBJ2-7, with D uncertain. Trimming removed 0 bases at V and 2 bases at J, with 11 bases between. Germline V gene lookup returns CDR1 MNHNS and CDR2 SASEGT. There are 15 residues in the CDR3. DNA of the CDR3: TGTGCCAGCAGTGAAGCGTGGACGGCTCCCTACGAGCAGTACTTC. This translates into CASSEAWTAPYEQYF.

The chain combines TRBV7-2 with TRBJ2-1, with 7 nucleotides matching TRBD1. The length of the CDR3 is 13 residues. With 5 bases clipped from V and 9 bases from J, the junction kept 7 bases outside the gene matches. The germline V gene encodes CDR1 SGHTA and CDR2 FQGNSA. In DNA form, the CDR3 reads TGTGCCAGCAGCATGCGCACAGGGGTTGAGCAGTTCTTC. It translates to CASSMRTGVEQFF.

This clone was found a few times. The chain joins TRBV6-5 to TRBJ2-2; D is unclear. Trimming shortened V by 0 bases and J by 6 bases, and 8 bases separated the two germline ends. Germline lookup yields CDR1 MNHEY and CDR2 SVGAGI. This CDR3 is built from 14 residues. The CDR3 DNA sequence: TGTGCCAGCAGTTACTCGTTTCGTTCCGGGGAGCTGTTTTTT. Its translation: CASSYSFRSGELFF.

The chain carries TRBV10-2 and TRBJ2-7; D unclear. CDR1 is WSHSY and CDR2 is SAAADI in the germline V gene. V lost 6 bases and J 0 bases, leaving 6 bases between the germline ends. The CDR3 runs 12 residues. The CDR3, as DNA: TGCGCCAGCAGGGAAGACTCCTACGAGCAGTACTTC. Protein sequence: CASREDSYEQYF.

The chain recombines TRBV18 with TRBJ2-7, with no clear D. CDR1 and CDR2 (germline): KGHSH, LQKENI. The CDR3 extends over 13 amino acids. V lost 6 bases and J lost 3, with 12 bases in between. CDR3 DNA: TGTGCCAGCTCCCCTTTTGGGGACTACGAGCAGTACTTC. Its protein product is CASSPFGDYEQYF.

This clone has just a few counts. V and J are TRBV5-6 and TRBJ2-7; maybe TRBD2 (6 bases). There are 18 residues in the CDR3. From germline, CDR1 is SGHDT and CDR2 YYEEEE. V gave up 0 bases and J gave up 0 bases, with 19 bases separating them. In DNA, the CDR3 is TGTGCCAGCAGCTTGGCTGTCTACGGGACTCTGATCTCCTACGAGCAGTACTTC. The encoded protein is CASSLAVYGTLISYEQYF.

V gene TRBV5-6 combines with J gene TRBJ1-5; 7 bases are a match to TRBD1. The CDR3 is made up of 15 amino acids. CDR1 SGHDT and CDR2 YYEEEE come from the germline V gene. After removal of 7 bases from V and 2 bases from J, the junction contained 9 bases not matched to a gene. The CDR3 sequence is CASRQGPSGNQPQHF. In nucleotides, the CDR3 is TGTGCCAGCCGACAGGGTCCCAGCGGCAATCAGCCCCAGCATTTT.

This chain links TRBV20-1 with TRBJ1-1; D is uncertain. Trimming took 6 bases from V and 0 from J, leaving 5 bases between them. CDR3 size: 11 residues. Germline V gene sequence: CDR1 DFQATT, CDR2 SNEGSKA (reference sequence). The CDR3 DNA is TGCAGTGCCTGGTTGAACACTGAAGCTTTCTTT. It specifies CSAWLNTEAFF.

This clone was recorded a few times. The chain recombines TRBV2 with TRBJ2-5; TRBD1 matches 8 bases. This CDR3 region has 13 residues. CDR1 is SNHLY and CDR2 is FYNNEI in the germline V gene. With 6 bases clipped from V and 5 bases from J, the junction kept 5 bases outside the gene matches. CDR3 coding DNA: TGTGCCAGCAGGACAGGGGCCTGGGAGACCCAGTACTTC. This gives the protein CASRTGAWETQYF.

The chain carries TRBV5-1 and TRBJ2-3; D not certain. Germline assignment: CDR1 SGHRS and CDR2 YFSETQ. CDR3 length: 12 residues. V gave up 2 bases and J gave up 3 bases, with 4 bases separating them. The CDR3: CASSFRTDTQYF. As DNA, the CDR3 is TGCGCCAGCAGCTTTAGAACAGATACGCAGTATTTT.

The rearrangement links TRBV6-1 to TRBJ2-3; the match to TRBD1 covers 9 bases. The CDR3 has 15 residues. Germline CDR1 is MNHNS and CDR2 is SASEGT. With V trimmed by 6 bases and J by 2 bases, 6 bases remained unmatched. The CDR3 reads CASRTGTGFTDTQYF. CDR3 nucleotides: TGTGCCAGCAGAACCGGGACAGGGTTCACAGATACGCAGTATTTT.

On this clone: Other nucleotide sequences in the sample specify the same CDR3. J is TRBJ2-1 and V is TRBV5-6; D not resolved. This CDR3 has 11 residues. Trimming stripped 0 bases from V and 8 bases from J, with 3 bases between. CDR1 and CDR2 (germline): SGHDT, YYEEEE. CDR3 nucleotide sequence: TGTGCCAGCAGCTTGGCCGATGAGCAGTTCTTC. Amino acids: CASSLADEQFF.

The chain uses TRBV30 and TRBJ2-4; D is ambiguous. The CDR3 has 13 residues. V was trimmed by 3 bases and J by 8 bases, leaving 14 bases between them. From germline, CDR1 is GTSNPN and CDR2 SVGIG (reference sequence). Here the CDR3 reads CAWRNSRWDIQYF. The CDR3 DNA sequence: TGTGCCTGGAGAAACTCCCGGTGGGACATTCAGTACTTC.

The chain is built from TRBV30 and TRBJ1-1, with D possibly TRBD1 on 6 matching bases. The CDR3 is 13 residues long. Germline CDR1 GTSNPN, CDR2 SVGIG (reference sequence). V was cut by 1 base and J by 4 bases, with 10 bases left in between. The CDR3 loop is CAWSDRVGTEAFF. The DNA for the CDR3 is TGTGCCTGGAGTGACAGGGTTGGCACTGAAGCTTTCTTT. Full variable domain (remainder filled in from reference TRBV30 and TRBJ1-1): SQTIHQWPATLVQPVGSPLSLECTVEGTSNPNLYWYRQAAGRGLQLLFYSVGIGQISSEVPQNLSASRPQDRQFILSSKKLLLSDSGFYLCAWSDRVGTEAFFGQGTRLTVV.

This clone was detected ten times or more. Other DNA sequences in the sample encode the same CDR3. This chain joins TRBV7-8 and TRBJ1-5; D ambiguous. CDR1 is SGHVS, CDR2 FQNEAQ, per germline. V lost 2 bases and J lost 1, with 6 bases in between. This CDR3 region has 14 residues. CDR3 region: CASSLSDSNQPQHF. The CDR3 DNA is TGTGCCAGCAGCTTATCGGACAGCAATCAGCCCCAGCATTTT.

This rearrangement joins TRBV7-2 to TRBJ1-1, with D hard to call. Germline V lookup: CDR1 SGHTA, CDR2 FQGNSA. Between the trimmed V and J ends, which lost 2 bases and 1 base, there was a span of 5 bases. The CDR3 runs 13 residues. The CDR3 nucleotides are TGTGCCAGCAGCTTACGGGGGAACACTGAAGCTTTCTTT. Encoded protein: CASSLRGNTEAFF.

The sample holds a few counts of this clone. The chain is built from TRBV9 and TRBJ1-6, with D possibly TRBD1 on 6 matching bases. V lost 4 bases and J 6 bases, leaving 17 bases between the germline ends. This CDR3 is 16 amino acids long. CDR1 and CDR2 (germline): SGDLS, YYNGEE. The CDR3 DNA follows: TGTGCCAGCAGCCTGGGGCACAGGGTTGGTAATTCACCCCTCCACTTT. Its translation is CASSLGHRVGNSPLHF.